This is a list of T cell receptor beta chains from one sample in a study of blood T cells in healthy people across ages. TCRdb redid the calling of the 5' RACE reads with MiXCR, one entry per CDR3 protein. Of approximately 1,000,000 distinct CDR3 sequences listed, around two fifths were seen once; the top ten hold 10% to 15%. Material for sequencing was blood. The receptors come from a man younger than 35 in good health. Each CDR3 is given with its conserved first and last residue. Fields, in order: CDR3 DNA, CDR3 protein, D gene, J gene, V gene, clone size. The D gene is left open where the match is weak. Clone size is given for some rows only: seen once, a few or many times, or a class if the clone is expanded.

DNA: TGTGCCAGCAGCTTAGAAGCGGGACAGGACCGGTATGAGCAGTTCTTC
CDR3: CASSLEAGQDRYEQFF
D: -
J: TRBJ2-1
V: TRBV7-9
size: -

DNA: TGTGCCAGCAGCCACTCAGGGGGTTCCACTGAAGCTTTCTTT
CDR3: CASSHSGGSTEAFF
D: TRBD1
J: TRBJ1-1
V: TRBV4-2
size: -

DNA: TGTGCCAGCAGTGAAACAGCCTACAATGAGCAGTTCTTC
CDR3: CASSETAYNEQFF
D: -
J: TRBJ2-1
V: TRBV25-1
size: few

DNA: TGTGCCAGCAGCTCCCAACAGGGGGCTGGAAACACCATATATTTT
CDR3: CASSSQQGAGNTIYF
D: TRBD1
J: TRBJ1-3
V: TRBV7-2
size: few

DNA: TGTGCCAGCAGCCTCAGACAGGGCGGAGCTGAAAAACTGTTTTTT
CDR3: CASSLRQGGAEKLFF
D: TRBD1
J: TRBJ1-4
V: TRBV7-2
size: -

DNA: TGTGCCAGCAGCTTTCGACAGGGGGCTAATGAGCAGTTCTTC
CDR3: CASSFRQGANEQFF
D: TRBD1
J: TRBJ2-1
V: TRBV11-2
size: many

DNA: TGCAGCACTGCGACTAGCGGGGATTACAATGAGCAGTTCTTC
CDR3: CSTATSGDYNEQFF
D: TRBD2
J: TRBJ2-1
V: TRBV29-1
size: few

DNA: TGTGCCAGCAGTCTGGGTGACAGGGCCTATGGCTACACCTTC
CDR3: CASSLGDRAYGYTF
D: TRBD1
J: TRBJ1-2
V: TRBV5-1
size: -

DNA: TGTGCCAGCAGCGTTTCATTGTCGGACGACGTGGCTTTCTTT
CDR3: CASSVSLSDDVAFF
D: -
J: TRBJ1-1
V: TRBV9
size: few

DNA: TGTGCCAGCAGTTTTAGCGGGGGGGTCAGAGATATGCAGTATTTT
CDR3: CASSFSGGVRDMQYF
D: TRBD2
J: TRBJ2-3
V: TRBV12-3/TRBV12-4
size: -

DNA: TGCAGTGCTAGAGATCCAGAACAGAGGAACTACGAGCAGTACTTC
CDR3: CSARDPEQRNYEQYF
D: -
J: TRBJ2-7
V: TRBV20-1
size: few

DNA: TGTGCCAGCAGCCTTGGACAGGCCTTCTATGGCTACACCTTC
CDR3: CASSLGQAFYGYTF
D: TRBD1
J: TRBJ1-2
V: TRBV28
size: -

DNA: TGTACCAGCAGTTACTCTAAGCATGAGCAGTTCTTC
CDR3: CTSSYSKHEQFF
D: -
J: TRBJ2-1
V: TRBV6-2/TRBV6-3
size: once

DNA: TGCGCCAGCAGCCGAGACAGGGCGAACACAGATACGCAGTATTTT
CDR3: CASSRDRANTDTQYF
D: TRBD1
J: TRBJ2-3
V: TRBV5-1
size: -

DNA: TGTGCCAGCAAGGCTGCCATGAACACTGAAGCTTTCTTT
CDR3: CASKAAMNTEAFF
D: -
J: TRBJ1-1
V: TRBV6-5
size: -

DNA: TGTGCCAGCAGCCTACAGGGTCATGAGCAGTTCTTC
CDR3: CASSLQGHEQFF
D: -
J: TRBJ2-1
V: TRBV28
size: few

DNA: TGTGCCAGCAGTCCTCAGGTGACAGGGGGTCCAGATACGCAGTATTTT
CDR3: CASSPQVTGGPDTQYF
D: TRBD1
J: TRBJ2-3
V: TRBV27
size: -

DNA: TGCAGCGTGGGTGGGGCGGACTTCAAGAACACTGAAGCTTTCTTT
CDR3: CSVGGADFKNTEAFF
D: -
J: TRBJ1-1
V: TRBV29-1
size: few

DNA: TGTGCCAGCAGCCAAGATCGGCGGACCGCAGATACGCAGTATTTT
CDR3: CASSQDRRTADTQYF
D: -
J: TRBJ2-3
V: TRBV4-2
size: many

DNA: TGTGCCAGCAGCTTAACAACCGGGACGTCCTCCCACAATGAGCAGTTCTTC
CDR3: CASSLTTGTSSHNEQFF
D: -
J: TRBJ2-1
V: TRBV7-9
size: few

DNA: TGTGCCAGCAGTTTCTACCGGGACAGCTATGGCTACACCTTC
CDR3: CASSFYRDSYGYTF
D: TRBD1
J: TRBJ1-2
V: TRBV12-3/TRBV12-4
size: few

DNA: TGTGCCAGCAGCTTCCGACGGCGGAACACTGAAGCTTTCTTT
CDR3: CASSFRRRNTEAFF
D: -
J: TRBJ1-1
V: TRBV7-2
size: -

DNA: TGTGCCAGCAGCCTAACCGGGGGGGGCGCGGACACTGAAGCTTTCTTT
CDR3: CASSLTGGGADTEAFF
D: -
J: TRBJ1-1
V: TRBV9
size: once

DNA: TGCGCCAGCAGCCAGACGGGACAGGGGACCTACGAGCAGTACTTC
CDR3: CASSQTGQGTYEQYF
D: TRBD1
J: TRBJ2-7
V: TRBV4-3
size: -

DNA: TGCGCCAGCAGCTTGGAAAGCGGCACCCTGAACACTGAAGCTTTCTTT
CDR3: CASSLESGTLNTEAFF
D: -
J: TRBJ1-1
V: TRBV5-1
size: few

DNA: TGCAGCGTTGAAGCACAGAGGGGGACAGGGGGCAATGAGCAGTTCTTC
CDR3: CSVEAQRGTGGNEQFF
D: TRBD1
J: TRBJ2-1
V: TRBV29-1
size: once

DNA: TGTGCCAGCAGCCAAACCGGACTATCGTCCGTCGAGACCCAGTACTTC
CDR3: CASSQTGLSSVETQYF
D: -
J: TRBJ2-5
V: TRBV5-5
size: few

DNA: TGTGCCACCTCCCAACTCTCAATCTCTAATGAAAAACTGTTTTTT
CDR3: CATSQLSISNEKLFF
D: -
J: TRBJ1-4
V: TRBV15
size: -

DNA: TGTGCCAGCAGCCCCCCGGGCTCTCGGACCTACAATGAGCAGTACTTC
CDR3: CASSPPGSRTYNEQYF
D: -
J: TRBJ2-7
V: TRBV12-3/TRBV12-4
size: -

DNA: TGTGCCAGCAGCCAATCGGCCAATGAGCAGTTCTTC
CDR3: CASSQSANEQFF
D: -
J: TRBJ2-1
V: TRBV28
size: few

DNA: TGCGCCAGCAGCTTTTACCCGGGGGTAGACACTGAAGCTTTCTTT
CDR3: CASSFYPGVDTEAFF
D: -
J: TRBJ1-1
V: TRBV5-1
size: -

DNA: TGTGCCAGCGGGGACCCCTGGAACAATGAGCAGTTCTTC
CDR3: CASGDPWNNEQFF
D: -
J: TRBJ2-1
V: TRBV21-1
size: -

DNA: TGTGCCAGCAGTTTCAGCGGGAAGCAGCCCCAGCATTTT
CDR3: CASSFSGKQPQHF
D: -
J: TRBJ1-5
V: TRBV12-3/TRBV12-4
size: few

DNA: TGTGCCACCAGACGGTATAATTCACCCCTCCACTTT
CDR3: CATRRYNSPLHF
D: -
J: TRBJ1-6
V: TRBV6-2/TRBV6-3
size: -

DNA: TGTGCCATCAGGGAGGCGGGAGGGCTATTCGGCTACACCTTC
CDR3: CAIREAGGLFGYTF
D: -
J: TRBJ1-2
V: TRBV10-3
size: once

DNA: TGTGCCTCCCGGACCCGGATTGACACTGAAGCTTTCTTT
CDR3: CASRTRIDTEAFF
D: -
J: TRBJ1-1
V: TRBV10-3
size: -